Listed below are T cell receptor beta chains from one sample, sequenced in a study of T cell repertoires in cytomegalovirus infection. No antigen is known for these receptors. TCRdb reprocessed the reads via MiXCR and lists one record per CDR3 protein. The table lists some 220,000 distinct CDR3 sequences, approximately 40% of them singletons, with roughly three fifths in the top ten. Sample: CD8+ T cells from cultured PBMCs, taken from culture after CMV antigen stimulation. The receptors derive from a human donor in good health (CMV status not recorded). Some clones in this sample may be carry-over from other donors' samples. The CDR3 runs from the conserved cysteine through the conserved F or W. The D gene is left open where the match is weak. Only part of the rows carry a size: once, few, many, or a class if the clone is expanded.

v_call: TRBV27
clone_size: .
d_call: TRBD2
cdr3_length: 15
j_call: TRBJ2-5
cdr3_nt: TGTGCCAGCAGTAGTGACGGGAGGGCCATAGAGACCCAGTACTTC
cdr3_aa: CASSSDGRAIETQYF

v_call: TRBV19
clone_size: few
d_call: .
cdr3_length: 14
j_call: TRBJ1-5
cdr3_nt: TGTGCCAGTAGTATAAGGGGGGCGGTTCAGCCCCAGCATTTT
cdr3_aa: CASSIRGAVQPQHF

v_call: TRBV29-1
clone_size: few
d_call: .
cdr3_length: 12
j_call: TRBJ1-2
cdr3_nt: TGCAGCGTTGAAGCAGTGCCTGCGGGCTACACCTTC
cdr3_aa: CSVEAVPAGYTF

v_call: TRBV2
clone_size: few
d_call: .
cdr3_length: 13
j_call: TRBJ2-7
cdr3_nt: TGTGCCACCTCGGCGGGGTACTCCTACGAGCAGTACTTC
cdr3_aa: CATSAGYSYEQYF

v_call: TRBV6-6
clone_size: .
d_call: .
cdr3_length: 14
j_call: TRBJ1-4
cdr3_nt: TGTGCCAGCAGTAGAGGAGCAGCTAATGAAAAACTGTTTTTT
cdr3_aa: CASSRGAANEKLFF

v_call: TRBV7-9
clone_size: few
d_call: .
cdr3_length: 16
j_call: TRBJ2-7
cdr3_nt: TGTGCCAGCAGCCAAAGGAATCCGGGACAAAACTACGAGCAGTACTTC
cdr3_aa: CASSQRNPGQNYEQYF

v_call: TRBV6-5
clone_size: .
d_call: TRBD1
cdr3_length: 15
j_call: TRBJ2-7
cdr3_nt: TGTGCCAGCAGTCAGACCGGGACAGGGAACTACGAGCAGTACTTC
cdr3_aa: CASSQTGTGNYEQYF

v_call: TRBV7-2
clone_size: .
d_call: .
cdr3_length: 18
j_call: TRBJ2-1
cdr3_nt: TGTGCCAGCAGCCCCCTTTTCTCGGAATTAGCGGCATACAATGAGCAGTTCTTC
cdr3_aa: CASSPLFSELAAYNEQFF

v_call: TRBV7-9
clone_size: .
d_call: TRBD1
cdr3_length: 16
j_call: TRBJ2-7
cdr3_nt: TGTGCCAGCAGCCGCGTCGGGGGACAGGGGGCGTACGAGCAGTACTTC
cdr3_aa: CASSRVGGQGAYEQYF

v_call: TRBV12-5
clone_size: .
d_call: .
cdr3_length: 15
j_call: TRBJ2-1
cdr3_nt: TGTGCTAGTGGTTTGGTTCCAACGTATGCCAATGAGCAGTTCTTC
cdr3_aa: CASGLVPTYANEQFF

v_call: TRBV6-8
clone_size: .
d_call: TRBD2
cdr3_length: 13
j_call: TRBJ2-7
cdr3_nt: TGTGCCAGCAGTTATAAAGCGGGGGACGAGCAGTACTTC
cdr3_aa: CASSYKAGDEQYF

v_call: TRBV7-3
clone_size: .
d_call: .
cdr3_length: 15
j_call: TRBJ2-1
cdr3_nt: TGTGCCAGCAGCCCTCTAGCGAGCCCCTACAATGAGCAGTTCTTC
cdr3_aa: CASSPLASPYNEQFF

v_call: TRBV12-5
clone_size: .
d_call: .
cdr3_length: 16
j_call: TRBJ1-4
cdr3_nt: TGTGCTAGTGGTTTGGTAGTCGGGGCAACTAATGAAAAACTGTTTTTT
cdr3_aa: CASGLVVGATNEKLFF

v_call: TRBV4-1
clone_size: .
d_call: .
cdr3_length: 15
j_call: TRBJ1-2
cdr3_nt: TGCGCCAGCAGCCAAGCCACAGGCTCCAACTATGGCGACACCTTC
cdr3_aa: CASSQATGSNYGDTF

v_call: TRBV27
clone_size: .
d_call: .
cdr3_length: 16
j_call: TRBJ1-5
cdr3_nt: TGTGCCAGCAGTTCCCTCCGGGACCGCATCAATCAGCCCCAGCATTTT
cdr3_aa: CASSSLRDRINQPQHF

v_call: TRBV7-8
clone_size: few
d_call: .
cdr3_length: 14
j_call: TRBJ2-3
cdr3_nt: TGTGCCAGCAGCTTTCAGTCGGGCACAGATACGCAGTATTTT
cdr3_aa: CASSFQSGTDTQYF

v_call: TRBV5-4
clone_size: .
d_call: TRBD1
cdr3_length: 15
j_call: TRBJ2-3
cdr3_nt: TGTGCCAGCAGCACTGGACAGGGGGGAGCAGATACGCAGTATTTT
cdr3_aa: CASSTGQGGADTQYF

v_call: TRBV6-2/TRBV6-3
clone_size: .
d_call: .
cdr3_length: 11
j_call: TRBJ2-7
cdr3_nt: TGTGCCAGCAGTGAAAACTACGAGCAGTACTTC
cdr3_aa: CASSENYEQYF

v_call: TRBV7-2
clone_size: .
d_call: .
cdr3_length: 14
j_call: TRBJ2-7
cdr3_nt: TGTGCCAGCAGCTTAGTCAGGGAGACCTACGAGCAGTACTTC
cdr3_aa: CASSLVRETYEQYF

v_call: TRBV7-8
clone_size: few
d_call: .
cdr3_length: 15
j_call: TRBJ1-5
cdr3_nt: TGTGCCAGCAGCTTAGACCTGGGGAGCGGCGAGCCCCAGCATTTT
cdr3_aa: CASSLDLGSGEPQHF

v_call: TRBV12-3/TRBV12-4
clone_size: few
d_call: .
cdr3_length: 14
j_call: TRBJ1-1
cdr3_nt: TGTGCCAGCAGCCATGGAGGGGCAGCCACTGAAGCTTTCTTT
cdr3_aa: CASSHGGAATEAFF

v_call: TRBV7-8
clone_size: many
d_call: .
cdr3_length: 17
j_call: TRBJ2-3
cdr3_nt: TGTGCCAGCAGCTTACCTCAGCGCGGGCTCACCACAGATACGCAGTATTTT
cdr3_aa: CASSLPQRGLTTDTQYF

v_call: TRBV7-2
clone_size: many
d_call: .
cdr3_length: 16
j_call: TRBJ2-1
cdr3_nt: TGTGCCAGCAGCTTAAAGACAGTTTACTCCTACAATGAGCAGTTCTTC
cdr3_aa: CASSLKTVYSYNEQFF

v_call: TRBV20-1
clone_size: .
d_call: .
cdr3_length: 11
j_call: TRBJ2-2
cdr3_nt: TGCAGTGCTAGGGGGGCCGGGGAGCTGTTTTTT
cdr3_aa: CSARGAGELFF

v_call: TRBV29-1
clone_size: .
d_call: TRBD1
cdr3_length: 19
j_call: TRBJ2-1
cdr3_nt: TGCAGCGTTGAAGATGTGGGACAGGGAGTTTTGGAGTCCTACAATGAGCAGTTCTTC
cdr3_aa: CSVEDVGQGVLESYNEQFF

v_call: TRBV7-8
clone_size: many
d_call: TRBD1
cdr3_length: 16
j_call: TRBJ1-2
cdr3_nt: TGTGCCAGCAGCTTAGCGGGGCGAGGGGGCCACTATGGCTACACCTTC
cdr3_aa: CASSLAGRGGHYGYTF

v_call: TRBV20-1
clone_size: .
d_call: TRBD2
cdr3_length: 14
j_call: TRBJ2-1
cdr3_nt: TGCAGTGCTAAGCGGGGGGGTTCCTACAATGAGCAGTTCTTC
cdr3_aa: CSAKRGGSYNEQFF

v_call: TRBV12-3/TRBV12-4
clone_size: few
d_call: TRBD1
cdr3_length: 17
j_call: TRBJ2-2
cdr3_nt: TGTGCCAGCAGGCGACAGGGGTGGAAAGTGGGCACCGGGGAGCTGTTTTTT
cdr3_aa: CASRRQGWKVGTGELFF

v_call: TRBV7-4
clone_size: once
d_call: TRBD1
cdr3_length: 13
j_call: TRBJ2-7
cdr3_nt: TGTGCCAGCAGCTTCCCGGACAGGGAGGAGCAGTACTTC
cdr3_aa: CASSFPDREEQYF

v_call: TRBV5-5
clone_size: .
d_call: .
cdr3_length: 15
j_call: TRBJ1-5
cdr3_nt: TGTGCCAGCAGCTTGGAACCATCGGCGAACCAGCCCCAGCATTTT
cdr3_aa: CASSLEPSANQPQHF

v_call: TRBV20-1
clone_size: few
d_call: TRBD2
cdr3_length: 15
j_call: TRBJ2-7
cdr3_nt: TGCAGTGCTAGTGAAGAGCGGGGGGCAACCTACGAGCAGTACTTC
cdr3_aa: CSASEERGATYEQYF

v_call: TRBV27
clone_size: few
d_call: TRBD2
cdr3_length: 17
j_call: TRBJ2-7
cdr3_nt: TGTGCCAGCAGTTTAGAGGGGAAGCGGGGGGCCACCTACGAGCAGTACTTC
cdr3_aa: CASSLEGKRGATYEQYF

v_call: TRBV27
clone_size: .
d_call: .
cdr3_length: 13
j_call: TRBJ2-1
cdr3_nt: TGTGCCAGCAAGGGTGGTGGAGACAATGAGCAGTTCTTC
cdr3_aa: CASKGGGDNEQFF

v_call: TRBV12-3/TRBV12-4
clone_size: .
d_call: TRBD1
cdr3_length: 14
j_call: TRBJ2-7
cdr3_nt: TGTGCCAGCAGATCCGGGACAGGGCTAAACGAGCAGTACTTC
cdr3_aa: CASRSGTGLNEQYF

v_call: TRBV18
clone_size: many
d_call: .
cdr3_length: 15
j_call: TRBJ2-7
cdr3_nt: TGTGCCAGCTCACCAATCGCAGCCTCCCCCCACGAGCAGTACTTC
cdr3_aa: CASSPIAASPHEQYF

v_call: TRBV29-1
clone_size: few
d_call: TRBD1
cdr3_length: 13
j_call: TRBJ2-5
cdr3_nt: TGCAGCGTTGAGACAGGGTACCAAGAGACCCAGTACTTC
cdr3_aa: CSVETGYQETQYF

v_call: TRBV20-1
clone_size: few
d_call: .
cdr3_length: 15
j_call: TRBJ2-7
cdr3_nt: TGCAGTGCTAGAGATCTGACAGGACGTTCCTACGAGCAGTACTTC
cdr3_aa: CSARDLTGRSYEQYF

v_call: TRBV12-3/TRBV12-4
clone_size: few
d_call: TRBD2
cdr3_length: 18
j_call: TRBJ2-1
cdr3_nt: TGTGCCAGCAGTTTAGCTCCAGGACTAGCGGGGGCCTACAATGAGCAGTTCTTC
cdr3_aa: CASSLAPGLAGAYNEQFF

v_call: TRBV6-1
clone_size: .
d_call: .
cdr3_length: 16
j_call: TRBJ2-7
cdr3_nt: TGTGCCAGCACTCAACCCGACAGGTTAAGTACCCACGAGCAGTACTTC
cdr3_aa: CASTQPDRLSTHEQYF

v_call: TRBV7-9
clone_size: few
d_call: TRBD1
cdr3_length: 15
j_call: TRBJ2-1
cdr3_nt: TGTGCCAGCAGCTCCCGGGACAGGGTCGGCAATGAGCAGTTCTTC
cdr3_aa: CASSSRDRVGNEQFF

v_call: TRBV20-1
clone_size: .
d_call: .
cdr3_length: 13
j_call: TRBJ2-7
cdr3_nt: TGCAGTGCTTTCGTCGCGGACGGTGACCAGCAGTACTTC
cdr3_aa: CSAFVADGDQQYF

v_call: TRBV7-6
clone_size: .
d_call: .
cdr3_length: 13
j_call: TRBJ2-7
cdr3_nt: TGTGCCAGCAGCTTAGCGCCGGCCTACGAGCAGTACTTC
cdr3_aa: CASSLAPAYEQYF

v_call: TRBV2
clone_size: .
d_call: TRBD1
cdr3_length: 18
j_call: TRBJ1-5
cdr3_nt: TGTGCCAGCAGTGTTTCTCGGGACAGGGGTTCGAGCAATCAGCCCCAGCATTTT
cdr3_aa: CASSVSRDRGSSNQPQHF

v_call: TRBV7-6
clone_size: .
d_call: .
cdr3_length: 13
j_call: TRBJ2-1
cdr3_nt: TGTGCCAGCAGCTATACAGGGTTAAATGAGCAGTTCTTC
cdr3_aa: CASSYTGLNEQFF

v_call: TRBV7-6
clone_size: few
d_call: TRBD2
cdr3_length: 16
j_call: TRBJ2-3
cdr3_nt: TGTGCCAGCAGGAGAGGACTAGCGGGAGGAGCGGATACGCAGTATTTT
cdr3_aa: CASRRGLAGGADTQYF

v_call: TRBV7-9
clone_size: few
d_call: .
cdr3_length: 17
j_call: TRBJ2-3
cdr3_nt: TGTGCCAGCAGCTTAGCCTTCCGCGGCACTAGCACAGATACGCAGTATTTT
cdr3_aa: CASSLAFRGTSTDTQYF

v_call: TRBV7-3
clone_size: few
d_call: .
cdr3_length: 16
j_call: TRBJ2-5
cdr3_nt: TGTGCCAGCAGCTTCGGCACGGCGGGACTGGGCGAGACCCAGTACTTC
cdr3_aa: CASSFGTAGLGETQYF

v_call: TRBV11-2
clone_size: .
d_call: TRBD2
cdr3_length: 16
j_call: TRBJ2-5
cdr3_nt: TGTGCCAGCAGCTTAGGACTAGCGGGAGGGCAAGAGACCCAGTACTTC
cdr3_aa: CASSLGLAGGQETQYF

v_call: TRBV6-1
clone_size: few
d_call: .
cdr3_length: 14
j_call: TRBJ2-1
cdr3_nt: TGTGCCAGCAGTGACCCAGGGCAGGAGGTCGGGCAGTTCTTC
cdr3_aa: CASSDPGQEVGQFF